This passage covers 9 T cell receptor beta chains from one sample sequenced in a study of cytomegalovirus exposure and HLA in healthy donors. In the PCR, 60 Vbeta and 13 Jbeta primers were used. Some clones are missing from TCRdb's copy, which holds only in-frame ones; the method was immunoSEQ multiplex PCR. Among over 150,000 clones listed, 82% were seen once. Sample: PBMCs. All receptors derive from a girl between 5 and 17 years old in good health and CMV-seropositive.

V usage is TRBV7-9 and J usage is TRBJ1-1; 9 bases map to TRBD1. The germline V gene has CDR1 SEHNR and CDR2 FQNEAQ (reference sequence). Trimming took 4 bases from V and 1 from J; bases not matched to a gene: 1. CDR3 length: 14 amino acids. CDR3 bases: TGTGCCAGCAGCTGGACAGGGGCGAACACTGAAGCTTTCTTT. This translates into CASSWTGANTEAFF.

This clone was counted only a few times. The DNA of the CDR3 is TGTGCCAGCAGCTCGCAGGGGGATCAGCCCCAGCATTTT. Translation gives CASSSQGDQPQHF. This sequence joins TRBV7-9 and TRBJ1-5, with TRBD1 matching over 7 bases. The CDR3 is 13 amino acids. From germline, CDR1 is SEHNR and CDR2 FQNEAQ (reference sequence). V shed 4 bases, J shed 5 bases, and the junction held 2 bases outside the gene matches.

The chain recombines TRBV30 with TRBJ1-5, with 7 bases identical to TRBD1. This CDR3 has 14 residues. Germline V gene sequence: CDR1 GTSNPN, CDR2 SVGIG (reference sequence). J gave up 5 bases and V 0 bases, and 4 bases lay outside the gene matches. DNA for the CDR3: TGTGCCTGGAGTGTCGGACAGGCCGATCAGCCCCAGCATTTT. This encodes CAWSVGQADQPQHF.

CDR3 nucleotide sequence: TGTGCCAGCACACGGGCCGGACAGGGAATGGGGACCCAGTACTTC. This sequence encodes CASTRAGQGMGTQYF. The chain combines TRBV2 with TRBJ2-5; 8 nucleotides agree with TRBD1. With 7 bases clipped from V and 7 bases from J, the junction kept 14 bases outside the gene matches. Germline CDR1 is SNHLY and CDR2 is FYNNEI. The CDR3 loop spans 15 amino acids.

This clone was counted once. The rearrangement joins TRBV30 to TRBJ2-7; 9 positions match TRBD1. CDR1 and CDR2 (germline): GTSNPN, SVGIG (reference sequence). The length of the CDR3 is 16 residues. V lost 3 bases and J lost 2; bases outside the gene matches: 11. The CDR3 protein is CAWSTGTGFGAYEQYF. The CDR3 bases are TGTGCCTGGAGCACCGGGACAGGGTTTGGGGCCTACGAGCAGTACTTC.

The chain has TRBV30 and TRBJ2-2; 7 bases are a match to TRBD1. J gave up 0 bases and V 4 bases, and 5 bases lay outside the gene matches. This CDR3 region has 15 residues. Germline V gene lookup returns CDR1 GTSNPN and CDR2 SVGIG (reference sequence). The CDR3 nucleotides are TGTGCCTGGATCCGGGACAGAGCGAACACCGGGGAGCTGTTTTTT. Residues: CAWIRDRANTGELFF. The variable domain in full, completed from reference TRBV30 and TRBJ2-2, reads SQTIHQWPATLVQPVGSPLSLECTVEGTSNPNLYWYRQAAGRGLQLLFYSVGIGQISSEVPQNLSASRPQDRQFILSSKKLLLSDSGFYLCAWIRDRANTGELFFGEGSRLTVL.

This rearrangement joins TRBV25-1 to TRBJ1-1; D remains unclear. Per germline, CDR1 MGHDK and CDR2 SYGVNS. CDR3 length: 14 residues. The V gene lost 3 bases and the J gene lost 0 bases, with 8 bases spanning the gap. DNA for the CDR3: TGTGCCAGCAGTGATACAGCCCTGAACACTGAAGCTTTCTTT. Translating gives CASSDTALNTEAFF. Combining the CDR3 with reference TRBV25-1 and TRBJ1-1 gives the whole variable domain EADIYQTPRYLVIGTGKKITLECSQTMGHDKMYWYQQDPGMELHLIHYSYGVNSTEKGDLSSESTVSRIRTEHFPLTLESARPSHTSQYLCASSDTALNTEAFFGQGTRLTVV.

The chain has TRBV6-5 and TRBJ2-7; D not certain. V was shortened by 6 bases and J by 0 bases, with 12 bases between the two germline ends. The CDR3 has 14 residues. Germline values: CDR1 MNHEY, CDR2 SVGAGI. The CDR3 here is CASSGVGFSYEQYF. CDR3 coding DNA: TGTGCCAGCAGCGGAGTCGGGTTCTCCTACGAGCAGTACTTC.

J is TRBJ1-1 and V is TRBV28, with TRBD1 matching 7 bases. The V gene's germline CDR1 is MDHEN and CDR2 SYDVKM. The CDR3 length is 13 residues. V dropped 7 bases and J dropped 3; count of bases not matched to a gene: 5. The CDR3 DNA follows: TGTGCCAGCAAGCCCCAGGGGGACACTGAAGCTTTCTTT. Protein product: CASKPQGDTEAFF.